Listed here are 29 T cell receptor beta chains from one sample, sequenced in a study of shared clonotypes between healthy human individuals (dated by TCRdb to about 2020). Library preparation was by the immunoSEQ multiplex PCR assay. This immuneACCESS table, as held by TCRdb, lists in-frame sequences with V and J called but not all clones. Of the missing ones, under half trace to an unresolved V gene in checked studies; the others have no known cause. The table for this sample lists some 500,000 clones; roughly 95% of them were counted only once. Approximately 0.06% of the sample is in the top ten clones. Sequencing was carried out using naive CD4+ T cells sorted from blood. The cell subset or site label, as the study defines it: CD45RA+ positively selected. These receptors came from a young woman in good health.

The V and J genes are TRBV5-1 and TRBJ1-2, with D unclear. Between the trimmed V and J ends, which lost 0 bases and 2 bases, there was a span of 8 bases. The CDR3 extends over 14 amino acids. Germline assignment: CDR1 SGHRS and CDR2 YFSETQ. In DNA, the CDR3 is TGCGCCAGCAGCTTGGAAGGGTGGAACTATGGCTACACCTTC. Amino acid sequence: CASSLEGWNYGYTF.

This clone was seen once. The chain carries TRBV18 and TRBJ2-3; 10 nucleotides match TRBD2. Germline CDR1 reads KGHSH; CDR2 reads LQKENI. The V gene end was trimmed by 2 bases and the J gene end by 5 bases; junction bases not matched to a gene: 4. The CDR3 totals 15 residues. CDR3 in amino acids: CASSPSSGSKDTQYF. Written as DNA, the CDR3 is TGTGCCAGCTCACCATCTAGCGGGAGTAAAGATACGCAGTATTTT.

The chain links TRBV27 to TRBJ1-5; 10 nucleotides line up with TRBD1. The CDR3 sequence is 16 residues long. The J segment lost 6 bases and the V segment lost 6 bases, leaving 11 bases of the junction unmatched. The germline gives CDR1 MNHEY, CDR2 SMNVEV (reference sequence). CDR3 protein: CASRGTGARRGQPQHF. In DNA form, the CDR3 reads TGTGCCAGCAGGGGGACAGGGGCCAGGAGGGGTCAGCCCCAGCATTTT.

The sample holds one count of this clone. The rearrangement joins TRBV14 to TRBJ2-3, with no clear D. The CDR3 sequence is 16 residues long. V dropped 0 bases and J dropped 4 bases, with 14 bases sitting between them. Per germline, CDR1 SGHDN and CDR2 FVKESK. As DNA, the CDR3 is TGTGCCAGCAGCCAAGATCGTAGTAGCAGCCCAGATACGCAGTATTTT. As protein: CASSQDRSSSPDTQYF. Supplemented by reference TRBV14 and TRBJ2-3, the full variable domain reads EAGVTQFPSHSVIEKGQTVTLRCDPISGHDNLYWYRRVMGKEIKFLLHFVKESKQDESGMPNNRFLAERTGGTYSTLKVQPAELEDSGVYFCASSQDRSSSPDTQYFGPGTRLTVL.

This chain uses TRBV10-1 with TRBJ2-3; tentatively, D is TRBD2 (6 bases). The CDR3 runs to 15 residues. From germline, CDR1 is WNHNN and CDR2 SYGVQD (reference sequence). V was shortened by 0 bases and J by 5 bases, with 12 bases between the two germline ends. CDR3 in amino acids: CASSESNRGRDTQYF. The CDR3 DNA sequence: TGCGCCAGCAGTGAGTCGAATCGGGGGAGAGATACGCAGTATTTT.

The CDR3 reads CASTRGTSGGQETQYF. CDR3 DNA sequence: TGTGCCAGCACCAGAGGGACTAGCGGGGGCCAAGAGACCCAGTACTTC. V usage is TRBV25-1 and J usage is TRBJ2-5; 14 bases are a match to TRBD2. Germline trimming cut 7 bases from V and 1 base from J; bases unmatched to any gene: 5. There are 16 residues in the CDR3. CDR1 is MGHDK and CDR2 is SYGVNS in the germline V gene.

The chain has TRBV6-5 and TRBJ1-4, with TRBD1 identical over 10 bases. Germline assignment: CDR1 MNHEY and CDR2 SVGAGI. CDR3 length equals 16 residues. After removal of 4 bases from V and 5 bases from J, the junction contained 7 bases not matched to a gene. As DNA, the CDR3 is TGTGCCAGCAGTTGGGGGTTGGGACAGGGGAATGAAAAACTGTTTTTT. The encoded protein is CASSWGLGQGNEKLFF.

The gene calls are TRBV4-1 and TRBJ2-5; D ambiguous. The V end was cut by 5 bases, the J end by 4 bases, with 14 bases between. The CDR3 is 14 residues long. CDR1 and CDR2 (germline): MGHRA, YSYEKL. For the CDR3, the DNA is TGCGCCAGCAGCACGTACACAACCGGAGAGACCCAGTACTTC. Translated: CASSTYTTGETQYF.

The rearrangement joins TRBV5-1 to TRBJ1-3, with 9 bases that match TRBD1. The CDR3 is 15 amino acids. Germline V gene data show CDR1 as SGHRS and CDR2 as YFSETQ. With V trimmed by 5 bases and J by 2 bases, 5 bases remained unmatched. The CDR3 DNA is TGCGCCAGCAGGCCACAGGGGGCGCCTGGAAACACCATATATTTT. This sequence encodes CASRPQGAPGNTIYF. The full variable domain, completed using reference TRBV5-1 and TRBJ1-3, is KAGVTQTPRYLIKTRGQQVTLSCSPISGHRSVSWYQQTPGQGLQFLFEYFSETQRNKGNFPGRFSGRQFSNSRSEMNVSTLELGDSALYLCASRPQGAPGNTIYFGEGSWLTVV.

The chain links TRBV10-2 to TRBJ2-7; tentatively, D is TRBD2 (6 bases). Looked up from germline, CDR1 is WSHSY and CDR2 is SAAADI. V lost 3 bases and J lost 4, with 16 bases in between. This CDR3 region has 15 residues. CDR3 nucleotides: TGCGCCAGCAGTGACTGGGGGGAGCTAAGGTACGAGCAGTACTTC. It yields the protein CASSDWGELRYEQYF.

The chain uses TRBV6-1 and TRBJ2-7, with D unresolved. Germline CDR1 MNHNS, CDR2 SASEGT. The V and J ends lost 3 bases and 2 bases respectively, with 17 bases between them. The CDR3 runs 16 residues. CDR3 nucleotide sequence: TGTGCCAGCAGTGACGAACACCGGGTCGTTACCTACGAGCAGTACTTC. Its translation: CASSDEHRVVTYEQYF.

This chain joins TRBV7-6 and TRBJ1-5; 9 nucleotides align to TRBD1. The CDR3 is 16 amino acids. J was trimmed by 6 bases and V by 1 base; bases with no gene match: 7. Germline values: CDR1 SGHVS, CDR2 FNYEAQ. The CDR3 loop reads CASSLGDRVGGQPQHF. CDR3 DNA: TGTGCCAGCAGCTTAGGGGACAGGGTGGGTGGTCAGCCCCAGCATTTT.

The chain couples TRBV7-9 to TRBJ2-7; D ambiguous. The CDR3 length is 13 residues. Trimming took off 7 bases at V and 0 bases at J, with 10 bases between the two ends. CDR1 and CDR2 from the germline V gene are SEHNR and FQNEAQ (reference sequence). Written as DNA, the CDR3 is TGTGCCAGCATCGCGGAAACCTCCTACGAGCAGTACTTC. This translates into CASIAETSYEQYF.

This clone has only a few counts. This chain connects TRBV5-6 to TRBJ1-4; a possible D gene is TRBD1 (6 bases). The V gene's germline CDR1 is SGHDT and CDR2 YYEEEE. The germline V and J ends were trimmed by 2 bases and 8 bases, with 10 bases remaining between them. The CDR3 consists of 13 residues. Here the CDR3 reads CASSLQGAEKLFF. Written as DNA, the CDR3 is TGTGCCAGCAGCTTACAGGGAGCCGAAAAACTGTTTTTT.

The chain employs TRBV10-3 and TRBJ1-1; weak D call: TRBD1 (6 bases). Per germline, CDR1 ENHRY and CDR2 SYGVKD. The CDR3 is 16 amino acids. The germline V and J ends were trimmed by 2 bases and 3 bases, with 16 bases remaining between them. For the CDR3, the DNA is TGTGCCATCAGTGAGCCCCCAGGGAGGGGGGACACTGAAGCTTTCTTT. As protein: CAISEPPGRGDTEAFF.

This sequence joins TRBV2 and TRBJ2-1; tentative D call: TRBD2 (6 bases). Per germline, CDR1 SNHLY and CDR2 FYNNEI. V was shortened by 2 bases and J by 1 base, with 9 bases between the two germline ends. This CDR3 has 15 amino acids. The chain's CDR3 is CASSETGSSYNEQFF. The CDR3 nucleotides are TGTGCCAGCAGTGAAACCGGGAGTTCCTACAATGAGCAGTTCTTC.

The rearrangement links TRBV28 to TRBJ2-5; D call uncertain. In germline, CDR1 is MDHEN, CDR2 SYDVKM. The CDR3 consists of 13 residues. Trimming removed 8 bases at V and 5 bases at J, with 15 bases between. CDR3: CASWSRGRETQYF. The CDR3 DNA follows: TGTGCCAGCTGGTCGCGCGGCAGGGAGACCCAGTACTTC.

This chain links TRBV19 with TRBJ2-3, with D tentatively TRBD1 (5 bases). This CDR3 region has 14 residues. Germline CDR1 reads LNHDA; CDR2 reads SQIVND (reference sequence). V was clipped by 3 bases and J by 6 bases, with 13 bases between them. The CDR3 bases are TGTGCCAGTAGTATTGGGCAGGGCGTGGATACGCAGTATTTT. The encoded protein is CASSIGQGVDTQYF.

The chain employs TRBV6-6 and TRBJ1-5; TRBD1 aligns across 7 bases. The length of the CDR3 is 16 residues. The V gene end was trimmed by 6 bases and the J gene end by 7 bases; junction bases not matched to a gene: 15. CDR1 is MNHNY and CDR2 is SVGAGI in the germline V gene (reference sequence). CDR3 sequence: CASRKKGQQGNQPQHF. The CDR3 region has the DNA TGTGCCAGCAGGAAAAAAGGTCAACAGGGGAACCAGCCCCAGCATTTT.

This chain connects TRBV28 to TRBJ1-1, with unresolved D. The CDR3 has 12 residues. The germline V and J ends were trimmed by 6 bases and 3 bases, with 8 bases remaining between them. The germline gives CDR1 MDHEN, CDR2 SYDVKM. CDR3 region: CASSPTHTEAFF. The CDR3 nucleotides read TGTGCCAGCAGCCCAACCCACACTGAAGCTTTCTTT.

The chain couples TRBV9 to TRBJ2-1; D may be TRBD2 (6 bases). This CDR3 has 14 residues. V was cut by 4 bases and J by 7 bases, with 15 bases left in between. Germline loops: CDR1 SGDLS, CDR2 YYNGEE. The CDR3 loop is CASSPRGSGNEQFF. For the CDR3, the DNA is TGTGCCAGCAGCCCCCGGGGGAGTGGAAATGAGCAGTTCTTC.

The rearrangement links TRBV10-1 to TRBJ2-7; TRBD1 matches 11 bases. CDR3 length: 14 amino acids. Trimming took 5 bases from V and 8 from J; bases not matched to a gene: 8. Germline lookup yields CDR1 WNHNN and CDR2 SYGVQD (reference sequence). Here the CDR3 DNA reads TGCGCCAGCAGTCCGGGACAGGGGGGTCCGAAGCAGTACTTC. Translating gives CASSPGQGGPKQYF.

V and J are TRBV28 and TRBJ1-1; D possibly corresponds to TRBD1 (5 bases). The CDR3 is 15 amino acids. Trimming took 2 bases from V and 4 from J, leaving 14 bases between them. Germline CDR1 reads MDHEN; CDR2 reads SYDVKM. The CDR3 DNA sequence: TGTGCCAGCAGTTTAGGGGGGAGAGTCCCCACTGAAGCTTTCTTT. Protein: CASSLGGRVPTEAFF.

J is TRBJ2-7 and V is TRBV27, with unresolved D. From germline, CDR1 is MNHEY and CDR2 SMNVEV (reference sequence). The CDR3 covers 13 residues. Trimming cost V 4 bases and J 2 bases, with 9 bases left between them. This chain's CDR3 is CASSWRKAYEQYF. Here the CDR3 DNA reads TGTGCCAGCAGTTGGCGGAAGGCCTACGAGCAGTACTTC.

CDR3 coding DNA: TGTGCCATCAGTGAGTCGGTGGGGGCGGGAGAGACCCAGTACTTC. Translation: CAISESVGAGETQYF. The chain employs TRBV10-3 and TRBJ2-5; maybe TRBD1 (6 bases). The germline gives CDR1 ENHRY, CDR2 SYGVKD. This CDR3 spans 15 amino acids. Trimming cost V 0 bases and J 4 bases, with 12 bases left between them.

The chain recombines TRBV5-1 with TRBJ2-3; perhaps TRBD2 as D (5 bases). The ends were cut back, 6 bases at V and 0 bases at J, with 11 bases in the middle. This CDR3 has 14 amino acids. Germline CDR1 and CDR2: SGHRS and YFSETQ. The CDR3 is CASISGTSTDTQYF. The CDR3 DNA reads TGCGCCAGCATATCGGGAACTAGCACAGATACGCAGTATTTT.

The chain employs TRBV28 and TRBJ1-1; D ambiguous. The CDR3 extends over 10 amino acids. The V end lost 3 bases, the J end lost 7 bases, and 3 bases lay between the germline ends. The germline V gene encodes CDR1 MDHEN and CDR2 SYDVKM. CDR3 amino acids: CASSFNEAFF. The CDR3 coding sequence is TGTGCCAGCAGTTTCAATGAAGCTTTCTTT.

The chain joins TRBV5-1 to TRBJ1-1, with 7 bases fitting TRBD1. Germline-derived CDR1 and CDR2 are SGHRS and YFSETQ. The trim removed 2 bases at V and 3 bases at J, leaving 4 bases unmatched. This CDR3 contains 14 residues. DNA of the CDR3: TGCGCCAGCAGCTTCACTGACAGGGACACTGAAGCTTTCTTT. Residues: CASSFTDRDTEAFF.

J is TRBJ2-3 and V is TRBV7-3; 11 bases are shared with TRBD2. The junction had 6 bases not matched to a gene; V was cut back by 5 bases and J by 2 bases. Germline lookup yields CDR1 SGHTA and CDR2 FQGTGA. The CDR3 consists of 16 residues. CDR3 DNA sequence: TGTGCCAGCAGCCCCGGACTAGCGGGCGTCACAGATACGCAGTATTTT. Translation gives CASSPGLAGVTDTQYF.